This TCR beta chain originates from a study of OX40 agonist ivuxolimab in advanced cancers. Looking at the study overall: The mean age was about 57 years, ranging from about 23 to 85, with around four fifths of participants male. Partial responses occurred in three patients (one hepatocellular carcinoma, two cutaneous melanoma).

Remarks on this clone: The antigen remains unidentified.

Whole-study results and caveats: Clonal expansion by week 6 occurred in CD4+ and CD8+ blood T cells (at 0.1 to 3.0 mg/kg).

The data were produced by immunoSEQ multiplex PCR, yet TCRdb's version contains in-frame clones alone and is incomplete. Altogether more than 45,000 clones are present, roughly nine tenths being singletons, with the ten largest covering about 3.8%. This receptor was obtained from an adult with an advanced solid tumor such as melanoma, head and neck, liver or kidney cancer. The sequencing here drew on CD4+ or CD8+ T cells sorted from blood, taken in a trial of the OX40 agonist ivuxolimab.

Here the CDR3 reads CASSSLGEPEQYF. The CDR3 nucleotides read TGTGCCAGCAGCTCATTAGGGGAGCCCGAGCAGTACTTC. V gene TRBV5-5 combines with J gene TRBJ2-7; D tentatively reads TRBD1 or TRBD2 (5 bases each). Between the trimmed V and J ends, which lost 3 bases and 6 bases, there was a span of 13 bases. The CDR3 consists of 13 residues. CDR1 is SGHKS, CDR2 YYEKEE, per germline (reference sequence).